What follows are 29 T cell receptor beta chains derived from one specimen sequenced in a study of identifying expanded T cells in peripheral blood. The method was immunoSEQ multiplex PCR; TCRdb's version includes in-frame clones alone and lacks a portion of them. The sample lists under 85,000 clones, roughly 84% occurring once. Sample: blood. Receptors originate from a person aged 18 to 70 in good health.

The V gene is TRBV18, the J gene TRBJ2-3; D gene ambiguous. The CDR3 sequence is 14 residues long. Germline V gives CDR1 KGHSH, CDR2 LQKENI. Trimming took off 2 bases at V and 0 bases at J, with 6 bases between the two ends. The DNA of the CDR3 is TGTGCCAGCTCACCATCCAGAAGCACAGATACGCAGTATTTT. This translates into CASSPSRSTDTQYF.

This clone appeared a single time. CDR3: CASSLMHRSGRTQYF. The CDR3 nucleotides read TGTGCCAGCAGCTTGATGCACAGGAGTGGAAGGACCCAGTACTTC. This chain connects TRBV5-6 to TRBJ2-5, with D perhaps TRBD1 (5 bases). The V gene's germline CDR1 is SGHDT and CDR2 YYEEEE. The V and J ends lost 1 base and 7 bases respectively, with 17 bases between them. This CDR3 contains 15 residues.

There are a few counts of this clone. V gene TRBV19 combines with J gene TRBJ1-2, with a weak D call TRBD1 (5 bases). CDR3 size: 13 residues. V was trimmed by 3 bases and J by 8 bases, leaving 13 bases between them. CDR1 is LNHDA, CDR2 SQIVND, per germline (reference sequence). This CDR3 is CASSMVQQGGYTF. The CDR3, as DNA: TGTGCCAGTAGTATGGTTCAGCAGGGCGGCTACACCTTC.

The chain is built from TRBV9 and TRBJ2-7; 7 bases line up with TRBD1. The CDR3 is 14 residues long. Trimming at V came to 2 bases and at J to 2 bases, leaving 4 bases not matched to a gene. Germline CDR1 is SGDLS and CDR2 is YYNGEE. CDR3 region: CASSVRDSTYEQYF. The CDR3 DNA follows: TGTGCCAGCAGCGTCCGGGACAGCACCTACGAGCAGTACTTC.

The CDR3 protein is CASSLGFTDTQYF. The CDR3 DNA follows: TGTGCCAGCAGCCTCGGTTTTACAGATACGCAGTATTTT. The chain is built from TRBV11-1 and TRBJ2-3; D not certain. The CDR3 has 13 residues. Germline V gene sequence: CDR1 SGHAT, CDR2 FQDESV (reference sequence). The V end was cut by 5 bases, the J end by 3 bases, with 9 bases between. Combining the CDR3 with reference TRBV11-1 and TRBJ2-3 gives the whole variable domain EAEVAQSPRYKITEKSQAVAFWCDPISGHATLYWYRQILGQGPELLVQFQDESVVDDSQLPKDRFSAERLKGVDSTLKIQPAELGDSAMYLCASSLGFTDTQYFGPGTRLTVL.

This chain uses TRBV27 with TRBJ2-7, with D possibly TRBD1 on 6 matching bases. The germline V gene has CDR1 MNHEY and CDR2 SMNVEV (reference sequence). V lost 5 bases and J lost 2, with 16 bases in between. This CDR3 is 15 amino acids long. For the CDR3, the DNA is TGTGCCAGCAGTCCAACGCCGACAGGACCCTACGAGCAGTACTTC. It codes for CASSPTPTGPYEQYF.

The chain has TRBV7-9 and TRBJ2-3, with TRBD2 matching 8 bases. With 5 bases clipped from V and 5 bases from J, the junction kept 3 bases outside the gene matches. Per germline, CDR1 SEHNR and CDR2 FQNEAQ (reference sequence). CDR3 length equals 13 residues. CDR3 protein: CASSVTSGDTQYF. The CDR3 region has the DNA TGTGCCAGCAGCGTCACTAGCGGAGATACGCAGTATTTT.

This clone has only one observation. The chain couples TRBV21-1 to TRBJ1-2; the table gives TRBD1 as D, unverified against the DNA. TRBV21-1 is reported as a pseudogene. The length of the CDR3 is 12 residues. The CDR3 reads CATSTGDYGYTF. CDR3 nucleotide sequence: TGTGCCACGTCGACAGGAGACTATGGCTACACCTTC.

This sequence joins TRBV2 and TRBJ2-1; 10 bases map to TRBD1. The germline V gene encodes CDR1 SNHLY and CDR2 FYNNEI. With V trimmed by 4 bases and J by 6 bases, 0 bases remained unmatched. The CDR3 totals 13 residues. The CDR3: CASSGDRGNEQFF. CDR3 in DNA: TGTGCCAGCAGTGGGGACAGGGGCAATGAGCAGTTCTTC.

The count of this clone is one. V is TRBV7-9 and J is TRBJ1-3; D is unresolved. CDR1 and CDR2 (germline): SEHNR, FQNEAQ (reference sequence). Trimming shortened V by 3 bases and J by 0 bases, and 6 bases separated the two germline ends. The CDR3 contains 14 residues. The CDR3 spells CASSFQISGNTIYF. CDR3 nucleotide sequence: TGTGCCAGCAGCTTCCAAATCTCTGGAAACACCATATATTTT.

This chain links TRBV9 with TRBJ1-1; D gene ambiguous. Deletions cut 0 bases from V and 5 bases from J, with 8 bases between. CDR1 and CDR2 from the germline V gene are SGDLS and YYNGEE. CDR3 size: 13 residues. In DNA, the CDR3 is TGTGCCAGCAGCGTAGGGGGAGCTACTGAAGCTTTCTTT. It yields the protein CASSVGGATEAFF. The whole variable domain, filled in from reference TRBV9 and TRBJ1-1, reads DSGVTQTPKHLITATGQRVTLRCSPRSGDLSVYWYQQSLDQGLQFLIQYYNGEERAKGNILERFSAQQFPDLHSELNLSSLELGDSALYFCASSVGGATEAFFGQGTRLTVV.

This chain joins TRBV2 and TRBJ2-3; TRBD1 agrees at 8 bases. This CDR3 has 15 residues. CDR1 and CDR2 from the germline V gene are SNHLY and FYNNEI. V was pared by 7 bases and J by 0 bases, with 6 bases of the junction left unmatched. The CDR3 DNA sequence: TGTGCCAGCACTGGACAGGGCCAGAGCACAGATACGCAGTATTTT. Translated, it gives CASTGQGQSTDTQYF.

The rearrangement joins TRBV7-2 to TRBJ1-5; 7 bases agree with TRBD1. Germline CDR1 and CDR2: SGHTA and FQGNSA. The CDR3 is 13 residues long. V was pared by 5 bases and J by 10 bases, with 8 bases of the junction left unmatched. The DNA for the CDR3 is TGTGCCAGCAGCCCAGTGCAGGGGGGACCCCAGCATTTT. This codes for CASSPVQGGPQHF. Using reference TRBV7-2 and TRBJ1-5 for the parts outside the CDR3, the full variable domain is GAGVSQSPSNKVTEKGKDVELRCDPISGHTALYWYRQSLGQGLEFLIYFQGNSAPDKSGLPSDRFSAERTGGSVSTLTIQRTQQEDSAVYLCASSPVQGGPQHFGDGTRLSIL.

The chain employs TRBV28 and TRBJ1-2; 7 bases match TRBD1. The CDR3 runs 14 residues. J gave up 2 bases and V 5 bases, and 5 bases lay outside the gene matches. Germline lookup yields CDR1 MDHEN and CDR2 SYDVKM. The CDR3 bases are TGTGCCAGCAGTGGCGGGACAGAGAACTATGGCTACACCTTC. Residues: CASSGGTENYGYTF.

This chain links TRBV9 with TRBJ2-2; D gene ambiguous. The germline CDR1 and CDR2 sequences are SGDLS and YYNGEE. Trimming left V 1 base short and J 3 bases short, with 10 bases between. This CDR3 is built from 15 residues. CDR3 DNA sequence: TGTGCCAGCAGCGTACGGGCCGTGGACACCGGGGAGCTGTTTTTT. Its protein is CASSVRAVDTGELFF.

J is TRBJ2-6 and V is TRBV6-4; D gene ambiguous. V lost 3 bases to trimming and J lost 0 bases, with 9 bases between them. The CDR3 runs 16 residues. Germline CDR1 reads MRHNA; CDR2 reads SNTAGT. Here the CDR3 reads CASSDGENSGANVLTF. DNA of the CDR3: TGTGCCAGCAGTGATGGGGAAAACTCTGGGGCCAACGTCCTGACTTTC.

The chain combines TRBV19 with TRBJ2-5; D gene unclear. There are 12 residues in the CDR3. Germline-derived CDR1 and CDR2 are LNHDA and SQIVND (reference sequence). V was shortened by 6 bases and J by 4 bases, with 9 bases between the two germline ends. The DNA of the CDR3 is TGTGCCAGTAGGGCCTTCGGAGAGACCCAGTACTTC. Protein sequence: CASRAFGETQYF.

The CDR3 nucleotides are TGTGCCAGCAGTGAGTCGGCATCTGGCTACACCTTC. Residues: CASSESASGYTF. The rearrangement joins TRBV28 to TRBJ1-2; D gene uncertain. The CDR3 loop spans 12 amino acids. From germline, CDR1 is MDHEN and CDR2 SYDVKM. Trimming removed 5 bases from V and 7 bases from J, with 11 bases in between.

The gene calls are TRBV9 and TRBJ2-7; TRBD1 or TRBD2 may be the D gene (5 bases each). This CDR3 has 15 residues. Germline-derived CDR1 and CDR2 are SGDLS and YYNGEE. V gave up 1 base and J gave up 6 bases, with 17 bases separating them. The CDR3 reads CASSVTKEGIGEQYF. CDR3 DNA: TGTGCCAGCAGCGTAACCAAAGAGGGGATTGGCGAGCAGTACTTC.

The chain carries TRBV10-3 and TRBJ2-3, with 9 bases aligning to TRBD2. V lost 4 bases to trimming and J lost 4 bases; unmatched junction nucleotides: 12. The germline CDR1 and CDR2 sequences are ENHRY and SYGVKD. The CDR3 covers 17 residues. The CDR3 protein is CAISAHVAGGPSDTQYF. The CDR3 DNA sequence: TGTGCCATCAGTGCCCACGTTGCGGGAGGGCCATCAGATACGCAGTATTTT.

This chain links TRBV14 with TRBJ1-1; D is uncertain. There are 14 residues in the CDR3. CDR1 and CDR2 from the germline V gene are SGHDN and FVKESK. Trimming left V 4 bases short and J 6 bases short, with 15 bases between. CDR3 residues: CASSRGLGASEAFF. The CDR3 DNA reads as TGTGCCAGCAGCCGAGGGCTGGGAGCATCTGAAGCTTTCTTT.

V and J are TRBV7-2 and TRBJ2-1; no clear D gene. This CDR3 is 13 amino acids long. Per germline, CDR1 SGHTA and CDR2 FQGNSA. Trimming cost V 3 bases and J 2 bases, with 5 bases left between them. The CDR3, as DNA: TGTGCCAGCAGCTTCGCGGCCTACAATGAGCAGTTCTTC. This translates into CASSFAAYNEQFF.

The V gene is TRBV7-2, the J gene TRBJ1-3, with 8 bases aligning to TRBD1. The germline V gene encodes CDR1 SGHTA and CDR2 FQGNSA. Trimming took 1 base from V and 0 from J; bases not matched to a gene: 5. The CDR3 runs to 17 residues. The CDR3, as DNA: TGTGCCAGCAGCTTAGGGACAGGGCCGACCTCTGGAAACACCATATATTTT. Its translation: CASSLGTGPTSGNTIYF.

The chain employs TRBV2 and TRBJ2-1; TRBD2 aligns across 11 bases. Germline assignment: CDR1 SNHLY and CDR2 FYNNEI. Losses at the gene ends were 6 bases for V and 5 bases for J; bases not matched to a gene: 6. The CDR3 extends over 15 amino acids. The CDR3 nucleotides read TGTGCCAGCAGCCGCATGGGACTAGCGGACAATGAGCAGTTCTTC. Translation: CASSRMGLADNEQFF.

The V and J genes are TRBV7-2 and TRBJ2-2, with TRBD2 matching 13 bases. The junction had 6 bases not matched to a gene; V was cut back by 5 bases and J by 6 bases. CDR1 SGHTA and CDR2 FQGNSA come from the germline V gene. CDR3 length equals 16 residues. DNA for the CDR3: TGTGCCAGCAGCCGCGGACTAGCGGGAGTAGCCGGGGAGCTGTTTTTT. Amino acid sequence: CASSRGLAGVAGELFF.

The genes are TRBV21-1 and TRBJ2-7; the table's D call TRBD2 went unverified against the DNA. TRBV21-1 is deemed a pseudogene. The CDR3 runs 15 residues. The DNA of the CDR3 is TGTGCCAGCAGCGCCCTTGAGGAGATGCCCCACGAGCAGTACTTC. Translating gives CASSALEEMPHEQYF.

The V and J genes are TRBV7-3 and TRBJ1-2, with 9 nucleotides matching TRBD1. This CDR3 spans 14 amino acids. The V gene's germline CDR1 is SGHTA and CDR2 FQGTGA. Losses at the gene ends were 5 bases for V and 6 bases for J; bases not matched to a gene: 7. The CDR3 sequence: CASSPTGTGNGYTF. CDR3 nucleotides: TGTGCCAGCAGCCCGACCGGGACAGGGAATGGCTACACCTTC.

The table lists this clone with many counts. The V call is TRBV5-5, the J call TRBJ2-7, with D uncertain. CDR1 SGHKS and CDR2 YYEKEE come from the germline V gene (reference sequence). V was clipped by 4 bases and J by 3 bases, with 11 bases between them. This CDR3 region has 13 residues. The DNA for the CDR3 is TGTGCCAGCAGCCCTACACCGAGCTACGAGCAGTACTTC. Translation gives CASSPTPSYEQYF.

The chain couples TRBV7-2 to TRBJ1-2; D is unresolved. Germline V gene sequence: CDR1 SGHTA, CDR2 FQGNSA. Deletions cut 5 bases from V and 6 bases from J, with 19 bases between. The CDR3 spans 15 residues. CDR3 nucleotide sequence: TGTGCCAGCAGCCTCGCGGGGAGGAAAGAAGATGGCTACACCTTC. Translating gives CASSLAGRKEDGYTF.